The clone carrying this T cell receptor (beta chain) came up a few times. Assay used: immunoSEQ multiplex PCR; TCRdb lists only in-frame clones, some missing. The sample lists about 91,000 clones; 90% were seen once. The sample is drawn from a study of PD-L1 blockade in urothelial cancer. In the study overall: Of about 30 patients, around 25 were males with bladder-origin urothelial cancer.

The germline V gene has CDR1 MDHEN and CDR2 SYDVKM. V dropped 2 bases and J dropped 9 bases, with 14 bases sitting between them. The CDR3 covers 15 residues. Sequenced here: PBMCs, sampled around atezolizumab (anti-PD-L1) treatment. This TCR derives from a man aged 55 to 70 with urothelial cancer. The rearrangement links TRBV28 to TRBJ1-6; D not certain. CDR3 in amino acids: CASSLEWRGSSPLHF. The CDR3 DNA sequence: TGTGCCAGCAGTTTAGAGTGGCGGGGAAGTTCACCCCTCCACTTT.